The clone carrying this TCR beta chain was counted ten times or more. Its specificity is not known. Trimming removed 7 bases at V and 1 base at J, with 13 bases between. There are 14 residues in the CDR3. Germline CDR1 is MDHEN and CDR2 is SYDVKM. The sample originates from a study of regulatory T cells in long-lasting Graves disease. The TCR beta library used iRepertoire HTBI primers with Arm-PCR amplification of CDR3. From the multiplex PCR reads, TCRdb called clonotypes with MiXCR, one entry per CDR3 protein. The profile covers about 560,000 distinct CDR3 sequences, with about 16% appearing a single time and more than 10% taken by the ten largest. Time point reported: newly diagnosed GD, antithyroid drugs for less than 3 months. The TCR library was made from RNA that had been extracted from PBMCs in TRIzol. Broader study findings: Study was limited to peripheral blood, excluding thyroid tissue.

These records were also assigned to another study, of T cells in Graves' hyperthyroidism and ophthalmopathy.

V is TRBV28 and J is TRBJ1-1; D call uncertain. Specimen: peripheral blood mononuclear cells (PBMCs), collected at new diagnosis, from a patient treated with antithyroid drugs. The TCR originated in a man aged 18 to 29 with Graves disease. The CDR3 here is CASIPTRPNTEAFF. The CDR3 nucleotides read TGTGCCAGCATCCCCACACGTCCGAACACTGAAGCTTTCTTT.